The sample holds one count of the clone carrying this T cell receptor (beta chain). Antigen: not known. The data derive from a study of high-grade serous ovarian cancer treatment subgroups. Study at large: Mean per sample: around 14,000 reads, around 7,100 unique TCR beta rearrangements.

Only in-frame clones appear in the TCRdb table, and some are missing; sequencing was by immunoSEQ multiplex PCR. The data contain roughly 10,000 clones, less than 90% of them singletons. Whole-study findings and limits: CDR1 and CDR2 were left unanalyzed; analyses focused on CDR3. Different patients shared almost no repertoire; same-patient tumors shared about 0.11 to 0.79. Higher neoantigen levels went with greater TCR clonal relatedness.

The tumor samples were collected prior to definitive surgery or chemotherapy. Trimming shortened V by 4 bases and J by 2 bases, and 13 bases separated the two germline ends. There are 14 residues in the CDR3. Per the germline V gene, CDR1 is SGHNT and CDR2 is YYREEE (reference sequence). The sequencing input was tumor tissue. The receptor's source is a human donor with high-grade serous ovarian cancer. This rearrangement joins TRBV5-4 to TRBJ2-7, with a possible D match to TRBD2 (5 bases). The CDR3: CASSGAGGAYEQYF. The CDR3, as DNA: TGTGCCAGCAGCGGCGCGGGCGGAGCCTACGAGCAGTACTTC.